Detailed here is one T cell receptor beta chain. Its antigen is as yet unknown. The sample comes from a study of T-cell memory formation after mild COVID-19. General observations from the study: Clones contracting day 15 to 85 were balanced CD4/CD8; later expanders leaned CD4+.

UMIs and sample barcodes were carried by the TCR alpha and TCR beta cDNA libraries that 5'RACE produced using constant-segment primers. TCRdb recomputed calls from the 5' RACE reads with MiXCR, one row per CDR3 protein. The sample shows 500,000 to 600,000 distinct CDR3 sequences, more than 15% of them seen only once. The germline V gene has CDR1 LNHDA and CDR2 SQIVND (reference sequence). V shed 6 bases, J shed 8 bases, and the junction held 10 bases outside the gene matches. This CDR3 is 15 amino acids long. The TCR originated in an adult woman who had mild COVID-19 (a few samples of this study predate the infection). Cell type and time point are not known. The V gene is TRBV19, the J gene TRBJ2-2; TRBD1 aligns across 9 bases. Sequenced: PBMCs or a T cell subset sorted from them (not recorded which). CDR3 sequence: CASSTRGTGSGELFF. For the CDR3, the DNA is TGTGCCAGTAGCACCCGCGGGACAGGGTCTGGGGAGCTGTTTTTT.